Each of the 24 T cell receptor beta chains below was sequenced from the same sample in a study of blood T cell repertoires in COVID-19. Sequencing was performed with immunoSEQ multiplex PCR; in TCRdb, only in-frame clones are kept and a portion is missing. The sample has 300,000 to 400,000 clones, about 91% seen once. Sequenced material: peripheral blood. The receptors stem from a man aged 25 to 40 with COVID-19, enrolled during active disease.

This clone has only one observation. The CDR3 DNA reads as TGCGCCAGCAGCTTCGGGACAGGGGGCACAGATACGCAGTATTTT. Its translation is CASSFGTGGTDTQYF. The chain carries TRBV5-1 and TRBJ2-3; 10 bases line up with TRBD1. Germline trimming cut 2 bases from V and 1 base from J; bases unmatched to any gene: 1. This CDR3 is 15 amino acids long. Germline assignment: CDR1 SGHRS and CDR2 YFSETQ.

Only a few counts were recorded for this clone. J is TRBJ2-1 and V is TRBV5-1; 14 bases agree with TRBD2. The junction had 14 bases not matched to a gene; V was cut back by 4 bases and J by 8 bases. Germline assignment: CDR1 SGHRS and CDR2 YFSETQ. The length of the CDR3 is 18 residues. CDR3 protein: CASSNPGLAGAGSDEQFF. DNA of the CDR3: TGCGCCAGCAGCAACCCGGGACTAGCGGGAGCCGGGTCAGATGAGCAGTTCTTC.

The rearrangement uses TRBV4-3 and TRBJ2-7; the match to TRBD2 covers 8 bases. CDR1 is LGHNA and CDR2 is YSLEER in the germline V gene. V shed 3 bases and J 5 bases; nucleotides not matched to a gene: 12. This CDR3 is built from 16 residues. The CDR3 nucleotides are TGCGCCAGCAGCCAGGACACGGGAGCGGGAGCTGACGAGCAGTACTTC. Amino acids: CASSQDTGAGADEQYF.

The chain links TRBV5-4 to TRBJ1-3, with unresolved D. Germline lookup yields CDR1 SGHNT and CDR2 YYREEE (reference sequence). The ends were cut back, 0 bases at V and 6 bases at J, with 10 bases in the middle. This CDR3 contains 14 residues. CDR3 sequence reads: CASSLGSVENTIYF. CDR3 DNA sequence: TGTGCCAGCAGCTTGGGCAGTGTCGAAAACACCATATATTTT.

The rearrangement uses TRBV20-1 and TRBJ2-3; D unresolved. This CDR3 comprises 15 residues. Germline assignment: CDR1 DFQATT and CDR2 SNEGSKA (reference sequence). Trimming took 3 bases from V and 0 from J, leaving 13 bases between them. The CDR3 region has the DNA TGCAGTGCTAGTCTCCGTAAAACTAGCACAGATACGCAGTATTTT. Protein sequence: CSASLRKTSTDTQYF.

For this clone: This sample also contains other DNA sequences that code for the same CDR3. The CDR3 DNA reads TGTGCCAGCAGTCTTACAGGGGGGAAGACCTACGAGCAGTACTTC. As protein: CASSLTGGKTYEQYF. The genes are TRBV5-5 and TRBJ2-7; TRBD1 aligns across 8 bases. In germline, CDR1 is SGHKS, CDR2 YYEKEE (reference sequence). The ends lost 5 bases at V and 2 bases at J; junction bases unmatched: 9. The CDR3 sequence is 15 residues long.

This rearrangement joins TRBV6-6 to TRBJ1-5; 7 positions match TRBD1. The CDR3 covers 16 residues. J lost 7 bases, V lost 2 bases, and 11 bases had no gene match. Germline assignment: CDR1 MNHNY and CDR2 SVGAGI (reference sequence). The CDR3 nucleotides are TGTGCCAGCAGTTACCCGCAGGGGGGTTTTACGCAGCCCCAGCATTTT. Translation: CASSYPQGGFTQPQHF.

The rearrangement joins TRBV28 to TRBJ1-2, with a weak D call TRBD1 (6 bases). There are 16 residues in the CDR3. Germline V gives CDR1 MDHEN, CDR2 SYDVKM. V lost 3 bases and J lost 0, with 14 bases in between. The CDR3 DNA reads as TGTGCCAGCAGTTTCAAGACAGGTCTCGCTAACTATGGCTACACCTTC. Protein: CASSFKTGLANYGYTF.

The V call is TRBV7-2, the J call TRBJ2-1; no firm D call. Trimming cost V 5 bases and J 3 bases, with 8 bases left between them. Germline-derived CDR1 and CDR2 are SGHTA and FQGNSA. This CDR3 contains 13 residues. The CDR3 sequence: CASSAFSYNEQFF. The CDR3 bases are TGTGCCAGCAGCGCCTTTAGCTACAATGAGCAGTTCTTC.

The chain combines TRBV18 with TRBJ2-1; D call uncertain. Trimming stripped 4 bases from V and 6 bases from J, with 7 bases between. Germline V gives CDR1 KGHSH, CDR2 LQKENI. This CDR3 comprises 12 residues. CDR3 protein: CASSRAGNEQFF. CDR3 in DNA: TGTGCCAGCTCACGGGCAGGCAATGAGCAGTTCTTC.

J is TRBJ2-2 and V is TRBV6-2 or TRBV6-3; 9 bases are shared with TRBD2. J lost 3 bases, V lost 6 bases, and 8 bases had no gene match. CDR1 and CDR2 (germline): MNHEY, SVGEGT. The CDR3 covers 16 residues. This chain's CDR3 is CASSAPVAGDTGELFF. The CDR3 DNA follows: TGTGCCAGCAGCGCGCCAGTAGCGGGAGACACCGGGGAGCTGTTTTTT.

The rearrangement links TRBV6-4 to TRBJ1-1, with TRBD1 as a possible D gene (5 bases). CDR3 size: 13 residues. V lost 2 bases, J lost 7 bases, and 11 bases lay in between. The germline V gene encodes CDR1 MRHNA and CDR2 SNTAGT. CDR3 sequence reads: CASSDRLQGEAFF. CDR3 DNA sequence: TGTGCCAGCAGTGACAGGTTGCAGGGTGAAGCTTTCTTT.

The V and J genes are TRBV4-1 and TRBJ1-4; 7 positions match TRBD1. Germline CDR1 is MGHRA and CDR2 is YSYEKL. The trim removed 0 bases at V and 5 bases at J, leaving 9 bases unmatched. The length of the CDR3 is 17 residues. In DNA, the CDR3 is TGCGCCAGCAGCCAAGATGGTAGACAGGGAATAAATGAAAAACTGTTTTTT. Translated, it gives CASSQDGRQGINEKLFF.

In this sample, this clone turned up once. The rearrangement links TRBV29-1 to TRBJ2-5; the match to TRBD2 covers 8 bases. CDR1 is SQVTM and CDR2 is ANQGSEA in the germline V gene. CDR3 length: 14 residues. V dropped 4 bases and J dropped 5; count of bases not matched to a gene: 9. CDR3 region: CSVGWVAGMETQYF. The CDR3 DNA sequence: TGCAGCGTTGGTTGGGTAGCGGGAATGGAGACCCAGTACTTC.

This clone was seen more than once but under ten times. The V and J genes are TRBV7-9 and TRBJ1-1; D not certain. CDR1 and CDR2 (germline): SEHNR, FQNEAQ (reference sequence). The CDR3 is 15 residues long. V was trimmed by 1 base and J by 0 bases, leaving 9 bases between them. This chain's CDR3 is CASSLGNTLNTEAFF. CDR3 nucleotides: TGTGCCAGCAGCTTAGGAAACACCTTGAACACTGAAGCTTTCTTT. The full variable domain, its missing parts supplied by reference TRBV7-9 and TRBJ1-1, is DTGVSQNPRHKITKRGQNVTFRCDPISEHNRLYWYRQTLGQGPEFLTYFQNEAQLEKSRLLSDRFSAERPKGSFSTLEIQRTEQGDSAMYLCASSLGNTLNTEAFFGQGTRLTVV.

This chain links TRBV20-1 with TRBJ2-3; D is undetermined. Deletions cut 0 bases from V and 5 bases from J, with 3 bases between. The germline V gene has CDR1 DFQATT and CDR2 SNEGSKA (reference sequence). The CDR3 extends over 11 amino acids. This chain's CDR3 is CSARDLDTQYF. The DNA of the CDR3 is TGCAGTGCTAGAGATCTAGATACGCAGTATTTT.

This chain uses TRBV19 with TRBJ1-1; D is undetermined. This CDR3 spans 13 amino acids. CDR1 and CDR2 from the germline V gene are LNHDA and SQIVND (reference sequence). Trimming took off 1 base at V and 7 bases at J, with 10 bases between the two ends. CDR3 sequence reads: CASSIVAEVEAFF. DNA of the CDR3: TGTGCCAGTAGTATAGTGGCAGAAGTTGAAGCTTTCTTT.

J is TRBJ1-5 and V is TRBV28; no clear D gene. The V and J ends lost 6 bases and 4 bases respectively, with 16 bases between them. This CDR3 region has 15 residues. CDR1 MDHEN and CDR2 SYDVKM come from the germline V gene. The CDR3 DNA sequence: TGTGCCAGCAGAAAACAGTCTCTAACTAATCAGCCCCAGCATTTT. Encoded protein: CASRKQSLTNQPQHF.

CDR3 sequence reads: CASSYRGGGETQYF. The CDR3 DNA sequence: TGTGCCAGCAGTTACCGAGGGGGCGGTGAGACCCAGTACTTC. This chain joins TRBV6-5 and TRBJ2-5; TRBD1 matches 7 bases. Germline V gene lookup returns CDR1 MNHEY and CDR2 SVGAGI. The CDR3 loop spans 14 amino acids. V shed 2 bases and J 5 bases; nucleotides not matched to a gene: 5.

This clone appeared once. The V and J genes are TRBV19 and TRBJ1-2; 9 nucleotides agree with TRBD1. Germline loops: CDR1 LNHDA, CDR2 SQIVND (reference sequence). The CDR3 has 15 residues. Germline trimming cut 10 bases from V and 3 bases from J; bases unmatched to any gene: 12. The CDR3 DNA reads as TGTGCCACCTCCCTGTGGGGACAGGGCGACTATGGCTACACCTTC. It encodes CATSLWGQGDYGYTF.

The CDR3: CASGTGEVKLFF. The CDR3, as DNA: TGTGCGAGTGGGACAGGGGAGGTAAAACTGTTTTTT. The rearrangement uses TRBV10-3 and TRBJ1-4; 10 bases match TRBD1. In germline, CDR1 is ENHRY, CDR2 SYGVKD. The CDR3 loop spans 12 amino acids.

The chain uses TRBV10-3 and TRBJ1-3, with D hard to call. The CDR3 loop spans 15 amino acids. Germline V lookup: CDR1 ENHRY, CDR2 SYGVKD. V was pared by 0 bases and J by 2 bases, with 8 bases between. CDR3 sequence (DNA): TGTGCCATCAGTGAGTCGGGAGCCGCTGGAAACACCATATATTTT. Translated: CAISESGAAGNTIYF.

This chain joins TRBV6-2 or TRBV6-3 and TRBJ2-7, with no clear D. Trimming stripped 2 bases from V and 2 bases from J, with 7 bases between. CDR1 is MNHEY and CDR2 is SVGEGT in the germline V gene. The CDR3 loop spans 13 amino acids. CDR3 DNA: TGTGCCAGCAGTTACGGAGAAACCTACGAGCAGTACTTC. The encoded protein is CASSYGETYEQYF.

This rearrangement joins TRBV30 to TRBJ2-5; tentative D call: TRBD2 (5 bases). CDR1 GTSNPN and CDR2 SVGIG come from the germline V gene (reference sequence). The CDR3 loop spans 15 amino acids. Trimming left V 4 bases short and J 2 bases short, with 17 bases between. The CDR3 sequence: CAWKSGSGEQETQYF. The CDR3 DNA reads as TGTGCCTGGAAATCGGGGAGCGGCGAGCAAGAGACCCAGTACTTC.